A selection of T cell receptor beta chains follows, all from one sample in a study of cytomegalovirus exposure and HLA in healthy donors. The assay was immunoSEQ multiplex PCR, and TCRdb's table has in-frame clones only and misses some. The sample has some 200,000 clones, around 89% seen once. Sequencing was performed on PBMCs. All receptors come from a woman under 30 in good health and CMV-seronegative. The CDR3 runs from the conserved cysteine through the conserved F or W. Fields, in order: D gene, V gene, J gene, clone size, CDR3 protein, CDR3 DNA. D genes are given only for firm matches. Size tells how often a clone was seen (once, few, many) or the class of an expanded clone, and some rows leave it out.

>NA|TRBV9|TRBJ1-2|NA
CASSPPSIYGYTF
TGTGCCAGCAGCCCACCAAGCATCTATGGCTACACCTTC
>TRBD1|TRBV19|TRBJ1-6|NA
CASSGDRFSPLHF
TGTGCCAGTAGTGGGGACAGGTTTTCACCCCTCCACTTT
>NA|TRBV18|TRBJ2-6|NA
CASSPLPAQGSSGANVLTF
TGTGCCAGCTCACCGCTACCTGCCCAGGGAAGCTCTGGGGCCAACGTCCTGACTTTC
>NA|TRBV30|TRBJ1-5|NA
CAWPNSNQPQHF
TGTGCCTGGCCAAATAGCAATCAGCCCCAGCATTTT
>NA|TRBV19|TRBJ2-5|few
CASKGPAETQYF
TGTGCCAGTAAGGGGCCAGCAGAGACCCAGTACTTC
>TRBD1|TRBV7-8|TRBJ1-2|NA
CASSALTGLDYGYTF
TGTGCCAGCAGCGCTCTGACAGGGTTGGACTATGGCTACACCTTC
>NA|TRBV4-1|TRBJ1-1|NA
CASSQSLGQNTEAFF
TGCGCCAGCAGCCAAAGTTTGGGACAGAACACTGAAGCTTTCTTT
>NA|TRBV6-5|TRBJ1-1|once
CASSYDRLSTEAFF
TGTGCCAGCAGTTACGACAGGCTGAGCACTGAAGCTTTCTTT
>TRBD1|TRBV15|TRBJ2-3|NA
CATQDRPFGTDTQYF
TGTGCCACCCAGGACAGGCCTTTTGGCACAGATACGCAGTATTTT
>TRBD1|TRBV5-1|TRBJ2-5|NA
CASTTGQAQETQYF
TGCGCCAGTACGACCGGACAGGCCCAAGAGACCCAGTACTTC
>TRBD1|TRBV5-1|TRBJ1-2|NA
CASSVGQGTVSNYGYTF
TGCGCCAGCAGCGTCGGACAGGGGACGGTTTCTAACTATGGCTACACCTTC
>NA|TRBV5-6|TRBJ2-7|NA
CASSFTGTSYEQYF
TGTGCCAGCAGCTTTACAGGGACCTCCTACGAGCAGTACTTC
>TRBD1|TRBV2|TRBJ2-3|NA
CASSEVRTGRPSTQYF
TGTGCCAGCAGTGAAGTACGGACAGGGAGACCGAGTACGCAGTATTTT
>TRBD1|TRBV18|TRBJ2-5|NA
CASSPQGTGDRTQYF
TGTGCCAGCTCACCACAGGGGACAGGGGATAGGACCCAGTACTTC
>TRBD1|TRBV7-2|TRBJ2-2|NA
CASRRQGYTGELFF
TGTGCCAGCAGGAGACAGGGGTACACCGGGGAGCTGTTTTTT
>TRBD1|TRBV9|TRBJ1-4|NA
CASSVGQAINEKLFF
TGTGCCAGCAGCGTCGGACAGGCGATTAATGAAAAACTGTTTTTT
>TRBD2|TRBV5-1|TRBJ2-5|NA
CASSLEGSAGARETQYF
TGCGCCAGCAGCTTGGAGGGCTCAGCGGGAGCCCGGGAGACCCAGTACTTC
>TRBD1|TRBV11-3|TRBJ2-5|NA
CASSLDWDRQGTQYF
TGTGCCAGCAGCTTAGATTGGGACAGACAAGGGACCCAGTACTTC
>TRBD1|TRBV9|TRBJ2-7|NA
CASRSPGQASYEQYF
TGTGCCAGCAGATCGCCGGGACAGGCTTCCTACGAGCAGTACTTC
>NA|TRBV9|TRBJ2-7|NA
CASSVGRGPPSSQYF
TGTGCCAGCAGCGTAGGGCGGGGCCCTCCTTCGTCGCAGTACTTC
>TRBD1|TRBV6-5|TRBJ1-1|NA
CASSPDRGRDTEAFF
TGTGCCAGCAGCCCGGACAGGGGACGGGACACTGAAGCTTTCTTT
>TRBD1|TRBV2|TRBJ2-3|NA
CASRSDRGDTQYF
TGTGCCAGCAGATCGGACAGGGGGGATACGCAGTATTTT
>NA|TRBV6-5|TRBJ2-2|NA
CASTRGRAGELFF
TGTGCCAGCACCAGGGGAAGAGCCGGGGAGCTGTTTTTT
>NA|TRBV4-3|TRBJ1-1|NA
CASSQVRGTEAFF
TGCGCCAGCAGCCAAGTCAGGGGTACTGAAGCTTTCTTT
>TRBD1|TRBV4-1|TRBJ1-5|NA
CASSPIQGQGGQPQHF
TGCGCCAGCAGCCCCATACAGGGACAGGGAGGTCAGCCCCAGCATTTT
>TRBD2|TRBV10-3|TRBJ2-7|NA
CATSPPSGSIEQYF
TGTGCCACCTCCCCGCCTAGCGGGAGTATCGAGCAGTACTTC
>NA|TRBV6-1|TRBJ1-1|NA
CASSALLSWHTEAFF
TGTGCCAGCAGTGCTTTATTATCATGGCACACTGAAGCTTTCTTT
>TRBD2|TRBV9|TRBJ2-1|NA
CASSVSGRALDEQFF
TGTGCCAGCAGCGTTAGCGGGAGGGCCCTTGATGAGCAGTTCTTC
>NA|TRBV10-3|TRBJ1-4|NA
CAISATNEKLSF
TGTGCCATCAGTGCAACTAATGAAAAGCTGTCTTTT
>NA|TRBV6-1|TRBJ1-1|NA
CASRRLLNTEAFF
TGTGCCAGCAGAAGATTGCTAAACACTGAAGCTTTCTTT
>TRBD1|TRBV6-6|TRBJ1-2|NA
CASSNGQVYGYTF
TGTGCCAGCAGCAACGGACAGGTCTATGGCTACACCTTC
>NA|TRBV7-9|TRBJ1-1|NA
CASSLEQNTEAFF
TGTGCCAGCAGTTTAGAGCAAAACACTGAAGCTTTCTTT
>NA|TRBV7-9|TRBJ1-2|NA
CASSSQASWNGYTF
TGTGCCAGCAGCTCCCAGGCGAGTTGGAATGGCTACACCTTC
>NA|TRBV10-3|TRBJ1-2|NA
CAISTDLGGFGNGYTF
TGTGCCATCAGCACCGATCTCGGTGGGTTCGGGAATGGCTACACCTTC
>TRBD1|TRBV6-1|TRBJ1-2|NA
CASSALTGSSYGYTF
TGTGCCAGCAGTGCACTGACAGGGTCTTCCTATGGCTACACCTTC
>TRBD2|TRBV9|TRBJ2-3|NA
CASSVTSGGLDTQYF
TGTGCCAGCAGCGTCACTAGCGGGGGCCTTGATACGCAGTATTTT
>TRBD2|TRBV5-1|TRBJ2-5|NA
CASSLMGTSGFQETQYF
TGCGCCAGCAGCTTGATGGGGACTAGCGGTTTCCAAGAGACCCAGTACTTC
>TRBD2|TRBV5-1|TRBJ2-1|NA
CASSLGGGEFF
TGCGCCAGCAGCTTGGGCGGGGGAGAGTTCTTC
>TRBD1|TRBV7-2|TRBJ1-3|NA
CASAPYRGSSGNTIYF
TGTGCCAGTGCCCCATACAGGGGCTCCTCGGGAAACACCATATATTTT
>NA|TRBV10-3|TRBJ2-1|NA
CAISDPSNEQFF
TGTGCCATCAGTGACCCATCCAATGAGCAGTTCTTC
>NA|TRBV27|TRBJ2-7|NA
CASSLTGPYEQYF
TGTGCCAGCAGTTTAACAGGGCCCTACGAGCAGTACTTC
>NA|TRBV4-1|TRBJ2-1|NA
CASSLHGEQFF
TGCGCCAGCAGCCTACACGGGGAGCAGTTCTTC
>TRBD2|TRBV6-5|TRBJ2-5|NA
CASSYAGVMETQYF
TGTGCCAGCAGTTACGCGGGAGTAATGGAGACCCAGTACTTC
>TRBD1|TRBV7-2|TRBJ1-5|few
CASSLDRGMKPQHF
TGTGCCAGCAGCCTGGACAGGGGAATGAAGCCCCAGCATTTT
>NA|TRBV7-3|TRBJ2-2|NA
CASSLPPSGELFF
TGTGCCAGCAGCTTACCCCCGTCCGGGGAGCTGTTTTTT
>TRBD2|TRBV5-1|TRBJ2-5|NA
CASSLALAGWETQYF
TGCGCCAGCAGCTTGGCACTAGCGGGCTGGGAGACCCAGTACTTC
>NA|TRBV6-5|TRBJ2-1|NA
CASSYDLRTYNEQFF
TGTGCCAGCAGTTACGACTTACGAACCTACAATGAGCAGTTCTTC
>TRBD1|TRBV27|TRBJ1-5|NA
CASSPGTGGIQPQHF
TGTGCCAGCAGTCCAGGGACAGGGGGGATTCAGCCCCAGCATTTT
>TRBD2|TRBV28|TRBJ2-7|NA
CASSLRGGFSYEQYF
TGTGCCAGCAGTTTACGGGGGGGGTTTTCCTACGAGCAGTACTTC
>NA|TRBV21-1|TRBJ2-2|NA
CASSKGTGSAGELFF
TGTGCCAGCAGCAAAGGGACAGGGAGTGCCGGGGAGCTGTTTTTT
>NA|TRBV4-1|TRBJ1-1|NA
CASRRPIGGYTEAFF
TGCGCCAGCAGACGCCCTATCGGGGGTTATACTGAAGCTTTCTTT
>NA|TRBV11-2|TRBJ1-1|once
CASSFRTPDSTLAEAFF
TGTGCCAGCAGCTTCCGGACCCCGGACAGCACCCTCGCTGAAGCTTTCTTT
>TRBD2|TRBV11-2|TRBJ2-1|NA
CASSGLAGGYNEQFF
TGTGCCAGCAGCGGGCTAGCGGGAGGCTACAATGAGCAGTTCTTC
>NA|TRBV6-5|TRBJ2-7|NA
CASSGRAYEQYF
TGTGCCAGCTCAGGCAGGGCGTACGAGCAGTACTTC
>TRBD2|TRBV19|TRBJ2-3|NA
CASSILGLAGRTDTQYF
TGTGCCAGTAGTATTCTGGGACTAGCGGGCCGCACAGATACGCAGTATTTT